A selection of T cell receptor beta chains follows, all from one sample in a study of T cell changes during pregnancy in multiple sclerosis. Assay used: immunoSEQ multiplex PCR; TCRdb lists only in-frame clones, some missing. The sample carries under 60,000 clones, 91% recorded once. The specimen was CD8+ T cells from peripheral blood mononuclear cells, collected after pregnancy. The receptor set was obtained from a female donor with multiple sclerosis, enrolled in a pregnancy study. The CDR3 runs from the conserved cysteine through the conserved F or W. Each record gives: D gene, V gene, clone size, J gene, CDR3 DNA, CDR3 protein. D genes are given only for firm matches. Size tells how often a clone was seen (once, few, many) or the class of an expanded clone, and some rows leave it out.

D gene: NA; V gene: TRBV29-1; clone size: once; J gene: TRBJ2-1; CDR3 DNA: TGCAGCACACCGGGACAAGGGGTCTCCTACAATGAGCAGTTCTTC; CDR3 protein: CSTPGQGVSYNEQFF
D gene: NA; V gene: TRBV11-2; clone size: NA; J gene: TRBJ2-1; CDR3 DNA: TGTGCCAGCAGCTTGGACTACCTAAACAATGAGCAGTTCTTC; CDR3 protein: CASSLDYLNNEQFF
D gene: NA; V gene: TRBV9; clone size: NA; J gene: TRBJ1-1; CDR3 DNA: TGTGCCAGCAGCGTAGCTTTGAGGACTGAAGCTTTCTTT; CDR3 protein: CASSVALRTEAFF
D gene: TRBD2; V gene: TRBV30; clone size: NA; J gene: TRBJ2-1; CDR3 DNA: TGTGCCTGGTCGCTAGCGGGGCCCTACAATGAGCAGTTCTTC; CDR3 protein: CAWSLAGPYNEQFF
D gene: NA; V gene: TRBV7-3; clone size: NA; J gene: TRBJ2-1; CDR3 DNA: TGTGCCAGCAGCTTGGACTTCCCGCCCCCCAATGAGCAGTTCTTC; CDR3 protein: CASSLDFPPPNEQFF
D gene: NA; V gene: TRBV27; clone size: NA; J gene: TRBJ1-2; CDR3 DNA: TGTGCCAGCAGTTTGACTATAGGGCATTGGTCCGGCTACACCTTC; CDR3 protein: CASSLTIGHWSGYTF
D gene: NA; V gene: TRBV4-1; clone size: NA; J gene: TRBJ1-1; CDR3 DNA: TGCGCCAGCAGCCGCGGCCCGCGGGACACTGAAGCTTTCTTT; CDR3 protein: CASSRGPRDTEAFF
D gene: TRBD2; V gene: TRBV4-1; clone size: NA; J gene: TRBJ2-3; CDR3 DNA: TGCGCCAGCAGCCAGACTAGCGGTAGCACAGATACGCAGTATTTT; CDR3 protein: CASSQTSGSTDTQYF
D gene: TRBD2; V gene: TRBV7-3; clone size: NA; J gene: TRBJ2-3; CDR3 DNA: TGTGCCAGCAGCTTAACAACTAGCGCTGCAGATACGCAGTATTTT; CDR3 protein: CASSLTTSAADTQYF
D gene: NA; V gene: TRBV10-2; clone size: NA; J gene: TRBJ1-5; CDR3 DNA: TGCGCCAGCAGTATGGGGGCAGATCAGCCCCAGCATTTT; CDR3 protein: CASSMGADQPQHF
D gene: TRBD2; V gene: TRBV11-2; clone size: NA; J gene: TRBJ2-7; CDR3 DNA: TGTGCCAGCAGCTTAGAACTAGCGGATACTCCTTCAATGTACGAGCAGTACTTC; CDR3 protein: CASSLELADTPSMYEQYF
D gene: NA; V gene: TRBV29-1; clone size: NA; J gene: TRBJ2-1; CDR3 DNA: TGCAGCGTTGAAGATGGGAAGGGGCATGAGCAGTTCTTC; CDR3 protein: CSVEDGKGHEQFF
D gene: NA; V gene: TRBV7-9; clone size: NA; J gene: TRBJ1-1; CDR3 DNA: TGTGCCAGCAGCTTAACAATGAACACTGAAGCTTTCTTT; CDR3 protein: CASSLTMNTEAFF
D gene: NA; V gene: TRBV9; clone size: NA; J gene: TRBJ1-2; CDR3 DNA: TGTGCCAGCAGCTCAGGGGAAGGTGGCTACACCTTC; CDR3 protein: CASSSGEGGYTF
D gene: NA; V gene: TRBV7-3; clone size: NA; J gene: TRBJ2-3; CDR3 DNA: TGTGCCAGCAGCTTGGGACTTTTCACAGATACGCAGTATTTT; CDR3 protein: CASSLGLFTDTQYF
D gene: TRBD1; V gene: TRBV19; clone size: once; J gene: TRBJ2-5; CDR3 DNA: TGTGCCAGTAGGCGCCTTGGACAGGGGGACCAAGAGACCCAGTACTTC; CDR3 protein: CASRRLGQGDQETQYF
D gene: NA; V gene: TRBV2; clone size: NA; J gene: TRBJ2-1; CDR3 DNA: TGTGCCAGAGCTGACAGGCCAAACCAAGAGCAGTTCTTC; CDR3 protein: CARADRPNQEQFF
D gene: NA; V gene: TRBV6-5; clone size: NA; J gene: TRBJ1-2; CDR3 DNA: TGTGCCAGCAGTTACTTACAGCCGTTCTATGGCTACACCTTC; CDR3 protein: CASSYLQPFYGYTF
D gene: NA; V gene: TRBV5-4; clone size: NA; J gene: TRBJ1-2; CDR3 DNA: TGTGCCAGCAGCTTGGATGTGGGGGGGAGCCCTTATGGCTACACCTTC; CDR3 protein: CASSLDVGGSPYGYTF
D gene: NA; V gene: TRBV5-1; clone size: NA; J gene: TRBJ1-4; CDR3 DNA: TGCGCCAGCAGCTTGGAAGAAGGGGCCCTCAGGGAAAAACTGTTTTTT; CDR3 protein: CASSLEEGALREKLFF
D gene: NA; V gene: TRBV21-1; clone size: NA; J gene: TRBJ1-5; CDR3 DNA: TGTGCCAGCAGCATTGGCCGGCCCCAGCATTTT; CDR3 protein: CASSIGRPQHF
D gene: TRBD1; V gene: TRBV7-6; clone size: once; J gene: TRBJ2-7; CDR3 DNA: TGTGCCAGCAGCCCGGGACAGGTTGACCACGAGCAGTACTTC; CDR3 protein: CASSPGQVDHEQYF
D gene: NA; V gene: TRBV7-7; clone size: NA; J gene: TRBJ1-6; CDR3 DNA: TGTGCTAGCAGCGCTGCAGGGAGGAGTAGGGATTCACCCCTCCACTTT; CDR3 protein: CASSAAGRSRDSPLHF
D gene: TRBD1; V gene: TRBV2; clone size: NA; J gene: TRBJ1-1; CDR3 DNA: TGTGCCAGCAGTGTCGGACAGGTCACTGAAGCTTTCTTT; CDR3 protein: CASSVGQVTEAFF
D gene: NA; V gene: TRBV21-1; clone size: NA; J gene: TRBJ1-5; CDR3 DNA: TGTGCCAGCAGCCCTCCTGAGGTCAGGGCCTCTCGGCCCCAGCATTTT; CDR3 protein: CASSPPEVRASRPQHF
D gene: NA; V gene: TRBV11-2; clone size: NA; J gene: TRBJ2-7; CDR3 DNA: TGTGCCAGCAGCTTAGATCTGGCCGGGGAGCAGTACTTC; CDR3 protein: CASSLDLAGEQYF
D gene: TRBD1; V gene: TRBV25-1; clone size: NA; J gene: TRBJ1-3; CDR3 DNA: TGTGCCAGCACTGGAGAGGGACAGGGATTCTCTGGAAACACCATATATTTT; CDR3 protein: CASTGEGQGFSGNTIYF
D gene: NA; V gene: TRBV9; clone size: NA; J gene: TRBJ2-7; CDR3 DNA: TGTGCCAGCAGCGTAGCTGGGGGGAGCTCCTACGAGCAGTACTTC; CDR3 protein: CASSVAGGSSYEQYF
D gene: NA; V gene: TRBV27; clone size: NA; J gene: TRBJ2-5; CDR3 DNA: TGTGCCAGCAGGCAGGGGCTGGGGGAGACCCAGTACTTC; CDR3 protein: CASRQGLGETQYF
D gene: NA; V gene: TRBV9; clone size: NA; J gene: TRBJ2-3; CDR3 DNA: TGTGCCAGCAGCGGAGAAACAGATACGCAGTATTTT; CDR3 protein: CASSGETDTQYF
D gene: NA; V gene: TRBV9; clone size: NA; J gene: TRBJ2-1; CDR3 DNA: TGTGCCAGCAGCGTAGGCGGGGTCTTCTACAATGAGCAGTTCTTC; CDR3 protein: CASSVGGVFYNEQFF
D gene: TRBD2; V gene: TRBV4-2; clone size: NA; J gene: TRBJ2-7; CDR3 DNA: TGTGCCAGCAGCGATGAGCGGGGCTACGAGCAGTACTTC; CDR3 protein: CASSDERGYEQYF
D gene: TRBD1; V gene: TRBV15; clone size: NA; J gene: TRBJ1-5; CDR3 DNA: TGTGCCACCAGCGACCGGGACAGGGTGGAATACAATCAGCCCCAGCATTTT; CDR3 protein: CATSDRDRVEYNQPQHF
D gene: TRBD2; V gene: TRBV11-2; clone size: NA; J gene: TRBJ2-2; CDR3 DNA: TGTGCCAGCAGCCCATTCCCGGTTAGCGGGGGGGCTTTAGGGGAGCTGTTTTTT; CDR3 protein: CASSPFPVSGGALGELFF